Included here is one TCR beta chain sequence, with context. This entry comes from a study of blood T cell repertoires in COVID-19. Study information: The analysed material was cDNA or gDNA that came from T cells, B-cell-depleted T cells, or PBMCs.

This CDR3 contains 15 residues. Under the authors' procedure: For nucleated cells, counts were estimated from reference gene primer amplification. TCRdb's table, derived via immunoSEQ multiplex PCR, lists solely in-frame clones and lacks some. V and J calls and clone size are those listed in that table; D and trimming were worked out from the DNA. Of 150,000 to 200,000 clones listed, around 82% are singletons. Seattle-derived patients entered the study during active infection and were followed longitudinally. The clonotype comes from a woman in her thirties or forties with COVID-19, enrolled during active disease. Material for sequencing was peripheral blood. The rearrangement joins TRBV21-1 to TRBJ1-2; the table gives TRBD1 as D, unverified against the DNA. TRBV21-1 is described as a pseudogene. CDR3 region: CASSKDKAREKTHTF. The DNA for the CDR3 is TGTGCCAGCAGCAAAGATAAAGCCAGGGAAAAAACTCACACCTTC.